One sample yielded the 8 T cell receptor beta chains listed below, sequenced in a study of T cell changes during pregnancy in multiple sclerosis (dated by TCRdb to about 2019). The method behind the library was the immunoSEQ multiplex PCR assay. Not all clones reach the TCRdb copy of this immuneACCESS table, which keeps in-frame sequences only. Checked studies attribute under half of the gap to unresolved V genes and leave the rest unexplained. Within this sample are 50,000 or so clones, with 80% to 95% of them counted one time only. The top ten constitute 2% to 2.5% of the sample. Sequences were derived from peripheral blood, sampled in the third trimester of pregnancy. These receptors were obtained from a female donor with multiple sclerosis, enrolled in a pregnancy study.

This chain links TRBV4-3 with TRBJ2-4; a weak D match, TRBD2 (6 bases). The germline CDR1 and CDR2 sequences are LGHNA and YSLEER. This CDR3 contains 14 residues. Trimming took 0 bases from V and 12 from J, leaving 15 bases between them. DNA of the CDR3: TGCGCCAGCAGCCAAGATAAGGGACTGAAAAATCAGTACTTC. Its translation is CASSQDKGLKNQYF.

The J gene is TRBJ2-1, the V gene TRBV5-1; D remains unclear. V lost 4 bases and J 8 bases, leaving 16 bases between the germline ends. This CDR3 is built from 14 residues. Germline V gene lookup returns CDR1 SGHRS and CDR2 YFSETQ. CDR3 residues: CASSPEPSGDEQFF. CDR3 bases: TGCGCCAGCAGCCCGGAACCGTCAGGCGATGAGCAGTTCTTC.

V gene TRBV27 combines with J gene TRBJ1-5, with 8 bases aligning to TRBD1. The J segment lost 5 bases and the V segment lost 5 bases, leaving 17 bases of the junction unmatched. Germline assignment: CDR1 MNHEY and CDR2 SMNVEV (reference sequence). The CDR3 sequence is 18 residues long. The CDR3 DNA reads TGTGCCAGCAGTCCCAGGGCCCCCGGGACAGGCGTGGATCAGCCCCAGCATTTT. It translates to CASSPRAPGTGVDQPQHF.

CDR3 in DNA: TGTGCCAGCTCACCAGGCCAGCGTCCCGGGGAGCTGTTTTTT. Amino acid sequence: CASSPGQRPGELFF. The V and J genes are TRBV18 and TRBJ2-2; D is ambiguous. Germline values: CDR1 KGHSH, CDR2 LQKENI. Trimming cost V 2 bases and J 6 bases, with 10 bases left between them. This CDR3 spans 14 amino acids.

This clone showed up just once. This chain connects TRBV6-6 to TRBJ2-7; D might be TRBD1 (6 bases). Germline V CDR1 and CDR2: MNHNY, SVGAGI (reference sequence). Deletions cut 2 bases from V and 3 bases from J, with 17 bases between. The CDR3 has 16 amino acids. The CDR3 loop reads CASSYATQGSLYEQYF. Written as DNA, the CDR3 is TGTGCCAGCAGTTACGCTACTCAGGGGAGTCTCTACGAGCAGTACTTC.

The J gene is TRBJ2-7, the V gene TRBV28; D is possibly TRBD2 (6 bases). Germline CDR1 reads MDHEN; CDR2 reads SYDVKM. The CDR3 loop spans 15 amino acids. Deletions cut 5 bases from V and 6 bases from J, with 20 bases between. CDR3 loop: CASSRLANNPSEQYF. CDR3 DNA sequence: TGTGCCAGCAGTCGTCTAGCGAATAATCCTAGCGAGCAGTACTTC. The variable domain in full, with the rest retrieved from reference TRBV28 and TRBJ2-7, is DVKVTQSSRYLVKRTGEKVFLECVQDMDHENMFWYRQDPGLGLRLIYFSYDVKMKEKGDIPEGYSVSREKKERFSLILESASTNQTSMYLCASSRLANNPSEQYFGPGTRLTVT.

This clone showed up just once. Other DNA variants within this sample encode the same CDR3. The V and J genes are TRBV7-6 and TRBJ2-7, with a possible D match to TRBD2 (6 bases). The CDR3 length is 13 residues. V lost 3 bases and J 2 bases, leaving 8 bases between the germline ends. Per the germline V gene, CDR1 is SGHVS and CDR2 is FNYEAQ. The CDR3 bases are TGTGCCAGCAGCTTTGGAGGGCCCTACGAGCAGTACTTC. It translates to CASSFGGPYEQYF. Supplemented by reference TRBV7-6 and TRBJ2-7, the full variable domain reads GAGVSQSPRYKVTKRGQDVALRCDPISGHVSLYWYRQALGQGPEFLTYFNYEAQQDKSGLPNDRFSAERPEGSISTLTIQRTEQRDSAMYRCASSFGGPYEQYFGPGTRLTVT.

The rearrangement uses TRBV12-5 and TRBJ2-7; 7 bases line up with TRBD2. Trimming removed 2 bases from V and 3 bases from J; junction bases left unmatched: 19. CDR3 length: 19 amino acids. CDR1 and CDR2 (germline): LGHNT, FRNRAP. The CDR3 DNA sequence: TGTGCTAGTGGTTTGATCCCCTCCTTTGGGACTACGTTTAACTACGAGCAGTACTTC. Residues: CASGLIPSFGTTFNYEQYF.